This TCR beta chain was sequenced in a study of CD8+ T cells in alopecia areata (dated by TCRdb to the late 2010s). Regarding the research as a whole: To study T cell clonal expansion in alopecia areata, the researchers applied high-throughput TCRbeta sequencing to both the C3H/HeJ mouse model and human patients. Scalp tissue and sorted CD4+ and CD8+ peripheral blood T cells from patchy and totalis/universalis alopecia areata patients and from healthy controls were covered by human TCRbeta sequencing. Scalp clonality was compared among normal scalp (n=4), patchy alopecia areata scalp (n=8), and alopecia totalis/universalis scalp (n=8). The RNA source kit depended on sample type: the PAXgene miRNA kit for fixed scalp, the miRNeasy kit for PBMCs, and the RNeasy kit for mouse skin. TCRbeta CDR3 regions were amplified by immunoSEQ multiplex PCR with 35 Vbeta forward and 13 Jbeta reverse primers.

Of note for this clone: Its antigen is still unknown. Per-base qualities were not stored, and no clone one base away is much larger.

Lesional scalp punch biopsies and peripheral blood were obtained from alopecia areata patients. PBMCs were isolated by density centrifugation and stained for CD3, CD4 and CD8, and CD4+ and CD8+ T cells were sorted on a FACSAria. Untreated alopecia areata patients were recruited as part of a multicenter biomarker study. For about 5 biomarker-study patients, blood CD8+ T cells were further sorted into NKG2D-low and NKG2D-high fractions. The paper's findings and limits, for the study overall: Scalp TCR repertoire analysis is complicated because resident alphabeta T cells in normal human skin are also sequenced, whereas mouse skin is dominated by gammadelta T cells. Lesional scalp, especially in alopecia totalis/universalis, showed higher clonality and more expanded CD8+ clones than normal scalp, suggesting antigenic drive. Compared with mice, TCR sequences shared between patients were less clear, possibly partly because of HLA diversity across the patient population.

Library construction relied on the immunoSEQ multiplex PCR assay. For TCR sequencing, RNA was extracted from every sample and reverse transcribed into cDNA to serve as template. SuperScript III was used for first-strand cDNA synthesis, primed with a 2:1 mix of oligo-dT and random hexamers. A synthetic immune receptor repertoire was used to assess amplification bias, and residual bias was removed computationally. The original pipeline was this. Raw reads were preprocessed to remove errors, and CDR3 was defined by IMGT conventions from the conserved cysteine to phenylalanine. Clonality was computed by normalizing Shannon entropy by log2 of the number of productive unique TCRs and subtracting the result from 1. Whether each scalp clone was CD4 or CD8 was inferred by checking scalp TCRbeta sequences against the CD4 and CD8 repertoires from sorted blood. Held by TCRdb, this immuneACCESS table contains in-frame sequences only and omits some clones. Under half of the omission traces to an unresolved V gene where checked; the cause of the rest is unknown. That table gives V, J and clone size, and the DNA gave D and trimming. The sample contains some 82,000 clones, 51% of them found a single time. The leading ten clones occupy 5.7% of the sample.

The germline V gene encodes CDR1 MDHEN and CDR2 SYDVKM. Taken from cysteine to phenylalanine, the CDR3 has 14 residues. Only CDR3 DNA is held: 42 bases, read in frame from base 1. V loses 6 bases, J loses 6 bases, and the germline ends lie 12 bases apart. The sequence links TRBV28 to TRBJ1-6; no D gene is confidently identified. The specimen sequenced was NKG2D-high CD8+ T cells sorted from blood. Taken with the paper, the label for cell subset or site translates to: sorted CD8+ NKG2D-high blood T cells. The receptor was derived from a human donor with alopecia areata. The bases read TGTGCCAGCAGCGCGCGGCGGCTTAATTCACCCCTCCACTTT. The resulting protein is CASSARRLNSPLHF.